Many counts were recorded for the clone carrying this T cell receptor (beta chain). CDR3 length: 16 amino acids. Trimming stripped 3 bases from V and 1 base from J, with 15 bases between. CDR1 is LNHDA and CDR2 is SQIVND in the germline V gene (reference sequence). The sample comes from a study of blood T cell repertoires in COVID-19. Overall study: T cells, B-cell-depleted T cells, or PBMCs provided the cDNA or gDNA that served as material.

Under the authors' procedure: Reference gene primer amplification yielded estimated nucleated cell counts. Sequencing used immunoSEQ multiplex PCR; TCRdb keeps in-frame clones, though not all of them. D and trimming were read from the DNA, whereas the V and J calls and clone size are those reported in that table. The profile shows approximately 220,000 clones, about nine tenths of them singletons. Enrollees, roughly 18 to 95 years old, lived in roughly 24 US areas. This chain links TRBV19 with TRBJ2-5; possible D gene TRBD2, 6 bases. The sequence derives from a woman younger than 45 who had recovered from COVID-19. Sequenced sample: PBMCs or T cells enriched from blood (not recorded which). DNA of the CDR3: TGTGCCAGTAGTATCCTTGGTGGAGGGCCCCAAGAGACCCAGTACTTC. Protein sequence: CASSILGGGPQETQYF.